This T cell receptor (beta chain) was recorded in a study of graft-versus-host responses after intestinal transplantation. Study results and limitations: Clonal ratios of graft-versus-host to host-versus-graft in allografts were high for patients exhibiting graft-donor T cell macrochimerism.

A note on this clone: What it binds is unknown.

Here immunoSEQ multiplex PCR was the method, and the copy in TCRdb shows in-frame clones only, minus some. The sample has roughly 90,000 clones, approximately 90% seen once. The germline V gene encodes CDR1 SNHLY and CDR2 FYNNEI. J lost 0 bases, V lost 3 bases, and 5 bases had no gene match. The CDR3 contains 16 residues. This TCR derives from a human donor who received an intestinal transplant. V and J are TRBV2 and TRBJ2-1; 7 nucleotides align to TRBD2. Material: unstimulated CD8+ T cells sorted from spleen or lymph node cells, obtained before intestinal transplant. In DNA form, the CDR3 reads TGTGCCAGCAGTGAGGAAGCGGGGAGCTCCTACAATGAGCAGTTCTTC. Translated, it gives CASSEEAGSSYNEQFF.